The text below deals with one TCR beta chain. Some clones are missing from TCRdb's copy, which holds only in-frame ones; the method was immunoSEQ multiplex PCR. The data hold about 80,000 clones, with 91% observed a single time. CDR1 is KGHSH, CDR2 LQKENI, per germline. The ends lost 2 bases at V and 2 bases at J; junction bases unmatched: 3. There are 15 residues in the CDR3. This sample was included in a study of technical replicates of blood from a handful of donors. Sequencing used T cells isolated from PBMCs. This sequence was found in a human donor in good health. The rearrangement uses TRBV18 and TRBJ2-3; 8 bases align to TRBD2. CDR3 in DNA: TGTGCCAGCTCACCAACTAGCGGTAACACAGATACGCAGTATTTT. Amino acid sequence: CASSPTSGNTDTQYF. The whole variable domain, filled in from reference TRBV18 and TRBJ2-3, reads NAGVMQNPRHLVRRRGQEARLRCSPMKGHSHVYWYRQLPEEGLKFMVYLQKENIIDESGMPKERFSAEFPKEGPSILRIQQVVRGDSAAYFCASSPTSGNTDTQYFGPGTRLTVL.